The T cell receptor beta chain described here comes from a study of blood T cell repertoires in COVID-19. Across the study: Researchers got acute and convalescent COVID-19 samples from the United States, Italy and Spain. Nucleic acid was either cDNA or gDNA, and it came from T cells, B-cell-depleted T cells, or PBMCs.

The CDR3 covers 16 residues. V was pared by 0 bases and J by 6 bases, with 11 bases of the junction left unmatched. Germline assignment: CDR1 MNHEY and CDR2 SVGAGI. Source study methods: By means of reference gene primer amplification, nucleated cell counts were estimated. Some clones are missing from TCRdb's copy, which holds only in-frame ones; the method was immunoSEQ multiplex PCR. The V and J calls and clone size come from that table; D and trimming were worked out from the DNA. This repertoire shows about 200,000 clones, around 84% found once; its top ten account for about 13%. The chain couples TRBV6-5 to TRBJ2-7; TRBD1 agrees at 7 bases. Source material: peripheral blood. The receptor's source is a human donor in a cohort sampled during active COVID-19. In DNA form, the CDR3 reads TGTGCCAGCAGTTACTCGAAGGGGACAGTTCAAGCCGAGCAGTACTTC. It yields the protein CASSYSKGTVQAEQYF.